Below are 25 T cell receptor beta chains sequenced from a single sample in a study of spatial heterogeneity in lung cancer. Study-wide points: Mutation tallies in tumors tracked expanded intratumoral alpha and beta TCR counts.

Documented time point: sample taken at primary tumor resection. TCRdb fed the 5' RACE reads into MiXCR, producing one record per CDR3 protein. This sample has 15,000 to 20,000 distinct CDR3 sequences; roughly 10% occur once, and the top ten carry about 20%. What these receptors recognize is not known. Sequencing was performed on lung tumor tissue, taken at surgery. The origin of the receptors is a female donor with early-stage non-small cell lung cancer.

As concerns this clonotype: With the library built for alpha chains, this beta chain is off target and its frequency is not meaningful. The rearrangement links TRBV24-1 to TRBJ2-1; 10 positions agree with TRBD2. Trimming took 5 bases from V and 8 from J; bases not matched to a gene: 14. The CDR3 contains 17 residues. Looked up from germline, CDR1 is KGHDR and CDR2 is SFDVKD. For the CDR3, the DNA is TGTGCCACCAGTGTAATCGACCCTAGCGGGGGCGGAGATGAGCAGTTCTTC. This encodes CATSVIDPSGGGDEQFF.

In regard to this clonotype: The conserved phenylalanine or tryptophan normally closing the CDR3 is absent here, so this likely arose from a read error. In a library made to pick up alpha chains, this beta chain is a stray read with a size that means little. The chain employs TRBV27 and TRBJ2-7, with 11 bases matching TRBD2. This CDR3 region has 15 residues. J lost 2 bases, V lost 8 bases, and 8 bases had no gene match. The germline V gene encodes CDR1 MNHEY and CDR2 SMNVEV (reference sequence). Written as DNA, the CDR3 is TGTGCCAGCCTTGGGACTAGCGGTCACCCCTACGAGCAGTACCTC. Translating it yields CASLGTSGHPYEQYL.

This clonotype was seen repeatedly, ten times or more. This beta chain was picked up by a library intended for alpha chains and is off target, so its count carries little meaning. This sequence joins TRBV20-1 and TRBJ2-1; D perhaps matches TRBD2 (5 bases). Trimming stripped 5 bases from V and 6 bases from J, with 17 bases between. Germline CDR1 is DFQATT and CDR2 is SNEGSKA (reference sequence). This CDR3 contains 14 residues. CDR3 amino acids: CSAPSRGGSNEQFF. CDR3 in DNA: TGCAGTGCTCCCTCCCGGGGTGGAAGCAATGAGCAGTTCTTC.

The table lists this clonotype with many counts. Little can be read into the size of this beta chain, an off-target read in a library designed for alpha chains. V and J are TRBV6-1 and TRBJ1-1; D is unresolved. This CDR3 comprises 13 residues. V lost 2 bases, J lost 3 bases, and 7 bases lay in between. CDR1 MNHNS and CDR2 SASEGT come from the germline V gene. The CDR3 DNA sequence: TGTGCCAGCAGTGAAAATGGCTACACTGAAGCTTTCTTT. The encoded protein is CASSENGYTEAFF.

This clonotype turned up a few times. This beta chain was picked up by a library intended for alpha chains and is off target, so its count carries little meaning. This chain connects TRBV5-1 to TRBJ2-1; D remains ambiguous. This CDR3 has 15 amino acids. Germline V lookup: CDR1 SGHRS, CDR2 YFSETQ. Deletions cut 0 bases from V and 4 bases from J, with 11 bases between. The CDR3 region has the DNA TGCGCCAGCAGCTTGGGCGATTTCGGGTACAATGAGCAGTTCTTC. Protein product: CASSLGDFGYNEQFF.

This clonotype appeared many times. This beta chain lies outside the target of a library built for alpha chains; its clone size means little. The chain couples TRBV28 to TRBJ1-2, with D uncertain. Germline V gene data show CDR1 as MDHEN and CDR2 as SYDVKM. Deletions cut 2 bases from V and 3 bases from J, with 4 bases between. This CDR3 region has 12 residues. The CDR3 loop reads CASSLEDYGYTF. The CDR3 DNA reads TGTGCCAGCAGTTTAGAGGACTATGGCTACACCTTC.

In the case of this clonotype: This beta chain appears as a stray read in a library generated for alpha chains; its size is not informative. The chain employs TRBV12-3 or TRBV12-4 and TRBJ2-1, with 8 bases lining up with TRBD1. V was pared by 5 bases and J by 7 bases, with 10 bases of the junction left unmatched. This CDR3 comprises 15 residues. The CDR3 bases are TGTGCCAGCAGTCTTGGACAGGGAAAAGGGAATGAGCAGTTCTTC. It is translated as CASSLGQGKGNEQFF.

This clonotype was seen a few times. This beta chain appears as a stray read in a library generated for alpha chains; its size is not informative. The V gene is TRBV9, the J gene TRBJ2-2; D is perhaps TRBD2 (6 bases). Trimming cost V 3 bases and J 3 bases, with 15 bases left between them. The CDR3 length is 16 residues. Per the germline V gene, CDR1 is SGDLS and CDR2 is YYNGEE. The CDR3 sequence is CASSAGTGLHTGELFF. DNA of the CDR3: TGTGCCAGCAGCGCCGGTACGGGACTCCACACCGGGGAGCTGTTTTTT.

This clonotype was counted only a few times. For a library built for alpha chains, this beta chain is a stray read; little rests on its size. The V call is TRBV27, the J call TRBJ1-6, with unresolved D. V was clipped by 2 bases and J by 7 bases, with 9 bases between them. Germline V lookup: CDR1 MNHEY, CDR2 SMNVEV (reference sequence). The CDR3 loop spans 14 amino acids. The CDR3 nucleotides are TGTGCCAGCAGTTTAGCGACCTCCAATTCACCCCTCCACTTT. It codes for CASSLATSNSPLHF.

The table lists this clonotype with many counts. This beta chain is an unintended read in a library built for alpha chains; its size means little. The chain is built from TRBV7-2 and TRBJ2-5, with TRBD2 matching over 11 bases. Germline V gives CDR1 SGHTA, CDR2 FQGNSA. The CDR3 has 15 residues. V shed 6 bases, J shed 5 bases, and the junction held 8 bases outside the gene matches. In nucleotides, the CDR3 is TGTGCCAGCAGTCCCCTAGCGGGGGGAGGGGAGACCCAGTACTTC. Translated, it gives CASSPLAGGGETQYF.

In its sample, this clonotype was seen many times. Being off target in a library aimed at alpha chains, this beta chain has a size of little meaning. In DNA form, the CDR3 reads TGTGCCAGCAGTTCACAAGGAAGGGGTTCACCCCTCCACTTT. It yields the protein CASSSQGRGSPLHF. The V call is TRBV28, the J call TRBJ1-6; a weak D match, TRBD1 (5 bases). Germline CDR1 reads MDHEN; CDR2 reads SYDVKM. V lost 4 bases to trimming and J lost 9 bases, with 13 bases between them. The CDR3 loop spans 14 amino acids.

This clonotype was detected many times. The library was designed around alpha chains, so this beta chain is a stray read whose abundance carries little weight. The rearrangement uses TRBV24-1 and TRBJ2-5, with TRBD2 matching over 7 bases. The CDR3 is 11 residues long. Germline loops: CDR1 KGHDR, CDR2 SFDVKD. DNA for the CDR3: TGTGCTAGGGAGGGCCAGGAGACCCAGTACTTC. Protein sequence: CAREGQETQYF.

In regard to this clonotype: Found in a library prepared for alpha chains, this beta chain is an off-target read, and its abundance has little meaning. The chain joins TRBV7-2 to TRBJ2-3; 7 positions match TRBD1. The germline CDR1 and CDR2 sequences are SGHTA and FQGNSA. The CDR3 spans 14 residues. V shed 6 bases and J 10 bases; nucleotides not matched to a gene: 13. The CDR3 protein is CASRSTRGQGAQYF. CDR3 sequence (DNA): TGTGCCAGCAGGTCCACCAGGGGCCAGGGGGCGCAGTATTTT. The entire variable domain, with the rest obtained from reference TRBV7-2 and TRBJ2-3, is as follows: GAGVSQSPSNKVTEKGKDVELRCDPISGHTALYWYRQSLGQGLEFLIYFQGNSAPDKSGLPSDRFSAERTGGSVSTLTIQRTQQEDSAVYLCASRSTRGQGAQYFGPGTRLTVL.

At least ten counts were recorded for this clonotype. This beta chain slipped into a library made for alpha chains as a stray read, so its size is not meaningful. The V call is TRBV3-1, the J call TRBJ1-3; maybe TRBD1 (6 bases). The CDR3 has 16 residues. Germline V gene lookup returns CDR1 LGHDT and CDR2 YNNKEL (reference sequence). V lost 4 bases, J lost 4 bases, and 17 bases lay in between. Here the CDR3 DNA reads TGTGCCAGCAGCCCCCGGACAGAGGCGTTCGGAAACACCATATATTTT. This sequence encodes CASSPRTEAFGNTIYF.

This clonotype was detected many times. This beta chain came through as a stray read in a library set up for alpha chains, and its size says little. The chain is built from TRBV3-1 and TRBJ1-6, with D perhaps TRBD1 (6 bases). Germline-derived CDR1 and CDR2 are LGHDT and YNNKEL (reference sequence). With 4 bases removed from V and 17 bases from J, the gap between germline ends came to 18 bases. The CDR3 has 13 residues. The CDR3 region is CASSLIDKGGIHF. Written as DNA, the CDR3 is TGTGCCAGCAGCCTCATCGACAAGGGGGGCATCCACTTT.

This clonotype was observed once. At one boundary the junction diverges from the germline segment, which might be a read error. Found in a library prepared for alpha chains, this beta chain is an off-target read, and its abundance has little meaning. The chain has TRBV5-1 and TRBJ2-1, with 11 bases identical to TRBD2. In germline, CDR1 is SGHRS, CDR2 YFSETQ. The length of the CDR3 is 15 residues. The CDR3 nucleotides read TGCGCCAGCAGCCCGGGACTAGCGGAATACAATGATCAGTTCTTC. Protein sequence: CASSPGLAEYNDQFF.

This clonotype was found a few times. This beta chain is an off-target read within a library intended for alpha chains, so its frequency means little. This sequence joins TRBV6-2 or TRBV6-3 and TRBJ2-1, with TRBD2 matching over 11 bases. V gave up 8 bases and J gave up 6 bases; unmatched junction bases: 21. The CDR3 length is 19 residues. Germline loops: CDR1 MNHEY, CDR2 SVGEGT. The CDR3 region has the DNA TGTGCCAGCGTGACTTTGGGAAAAACCGGGACTAGCGGAATCAATGAGCAGTTCTTC. Protein sequence: CASVTLGKTGTSGINEQFF.

This clonotype was counted ten times or more. Found in a library prepared for alpha chains, this beta chain is an off-target read, and its abundance has little meaning. The chain carries TRBV7-8 and TRBJ2-1; possible D gene TRBD1, 6 bases. This CDR3 region has 16 residues. Trimming took off 4 bases at V and 4 bases at J, with 17 bases between the two ends. Germline loops: CDR1 SGHVS, CDR2 FQNEAQ. As DNA, the CDR3 is TGTGCCAGCAGCTATCCCAGGGGCCCGGGGTACAATGAGCAGTTCTTC. Translated, it gives CASSYPRGPGYNEQFF.

With regard to this clonotype: Since it is a stray read in a library aimed at alpha chains, this beta chain has a size that is not meaningful. The genes are TRBV5-1 and TRBJ2-2; no firm D call. The V gene's germline CDR1 is SGHRS and CDR2 YFSETQ. The CDR3 contains 13 residues. Trimming removed 5 bases from V and 4 bases from J, with 9 bases in between. The CDR3 here is CASRSVGTGELFF. CDR3 bases: TGCGCCAGCAGGTCTGTGGGCACCGGGGAGCTGTTTTTT.

About this clonotype itself: This beta chain was picked up by a library intended for alpha chains and is off target, so its count carries little meaning. The chain joins TRBV3-1 to TRBJ2-5; possibly TRBD2 for D (5 bases). V was clipped by 3 bases and J by 9 bases, with 11 bases between them. Germline values: CDR1 LGHDT, CDR2 YNNKEL (reference sequence). The CDR3 sequence is 12 residues long. The CDR3 is CASSHGIRAQYF. CDR3 in DNA: TGTGCCAGCAGCCACGGGATCCGGGCCCAGTACTTC.

In its sample, this clonotype was seen many times. This beta chain is a stray sequence in a library constructed for alpha chains; its clone size is not meaningful. V gene TRBV10-3 combines with J gene TRBJ2-3; 8 positions match TRBD1. Germline CDR1 ENHRY, CDR2 SYGVKD. The CDR3 loop spans 16 amino acids. V was clipped by 2 bases and J by 6 bases; unmatched bases: 10. In DNA, the CDR3 is TGTGCCATCAGTGAGAAACGGACAGGGTTCGGGGATACGCAGTATTTT. Its protein is CAISEKRTGFGDTQYF.

Many counts were recorded for this clonotype. This beta chain lies outside the target of a library built for alpha chains; its clone size means little. The V gene is TRBV6-5, the J gene TRBJ1-6; 7 bases fit TRBD1. The germline gives CDR1 MNHEY, CDR2 SVGAGI. The CDR3 has 13 residues. The junction had 8 bases not matched to a gene; V was cut back by 11 bases and J by 7 bases. The CDR3 nucleotides read TGTGCCGCCTATAAGGGGGCCAATTCACCCCTCCACTTT. Translating gives CAAYKGANSPLHF.

This clonotype was recorded a few times. This beta chain slipped into a library made for alpha chains as a stray read, so its size is not meaningful. The chain is built from TRBV12-3 or TRBV12-4 and TRBJ1-1; D is possibly TRBD1 (5 bases). V lost 2 bases, J lost 4 bases, and 17 bases lay in between. There are 16 residues in the CDR3. CDR3 DNA: TGTGCCAGCAGTTTAAGGTTGTTACAGAGGGGCACTGAAGCTTTCTTT. Its translation: CASSLRLLQRGTEAFF.

Note on this clonotype: Germline and junction disagree at one end, which may indicate a read error. The size of this beta chain means little, since it is a stray read in a library made for alpha chains. The J gene is TRBJ1-3, the V gene TRBV7-7; 7 positions match TRBD1. The CDR3 spans 18 residues. Per the germline V gene, CDR1 is SSHAT and CDR2 is FNYEAQ (reference sequence). CDR3: CASSPHLAQGNSGNTIYF. The CDR3 region has the DNA TGTGCTAGCAGCCCCCACCTGGCACAGGGGAACTCTGGAAACACCATATATTTT.

The table lists this clonotype with a few counts. For a library built for alpha chains, this beta chain is a stray read; little rests on its size. The V call is TRBV9, the J call TRBJ2-7, with D tentatively TRBD1 or TRBD2 (5 bases each). V was clipped by 4 bases and J by 4 bases, with 15 bases between them. The CDR3 extends over 14 amino acids. CDR1 SGDLS and CDR2 YYNGEE come from the germline V gene. This CDR3 reads CASSQTGTIYEQYF. CDR3 in DNA: TGTGCCAGCAGCCAAACCGGGACCATATACGAGCAGTACTTC. Based on the CDR3 plus reference TRBV9 and TRBJ2-7, the full variable domain is DSGVTQTPKHLITATGQRVTLRCSPRSGDLSVYWYQQSLDQGLQFLIQYYNGEERAKGNILERFSAQQFPDLHSELNLSSLELGDSALYFCASSQTGTIYEQYFGPGTRLTVT.